This TCR beta chain appears in the sequencing data of a study of T cell responses to AZD1222 COVID-19 vaccine. Study as a whole: Second-dose timings of about 4 or about 12 weeks were pooled.

TCRdb's table, derived via immunoSEQ multiplex PCR, lists solely in-frame clones and lacks some. The sample lists about 130,000 clones; around four fifths were seen once. Whole-study findings and limits: Donors, mostly white British, included more females; clonal diversity was possibly underestimated. As reported, nearly half of all spike-specific TCRs target variant regions that are unmutated.

The CDR3 consists of 14 residues. Germline V lookup: CDR1 SGHTA, CDR2 FQGTGA. V was shortened by 3 bases and J by 1 base, with 9 bases between the two germline ends. Comments on this clone: Its cognate antigen is unknown.

The receptor was derived from an adult in good health. The specimen comprised peripheral blood, sampled on day 0 of AZD1222 vaccination. This chain links TRBV7-3 with TRBJ1-1; D perhaps matches TRBD1 (5 bases). CDR3 amino acids: CASSFRGQNTEAFF. The CDR3 DNA is TGTGCCAGCAGCTTTCGAGGACAGAACACTGAAGCTTTCTTT.